Listed here are 17 T cell receptor beta chains from one sample, sequenced in a study of CD4+ T cells in melanoma. Sequencing used immunoSEQ multiplex PCR; TCRdb keeps in-frame clones, though not all of them. Of 3,500 to 5,000 clones in the sample, more than 50% were seen once. The sequenced sample consisted of cells from a culture (not recorded whether cultured in vitro). The receptors here all came from a human donor with melanoma.

This sequence joins TRBV28 and TRBJ2-7; 13 bases are shared with TRBD2. CDR1 is MDHEN and CDR2 is SYDVKM in the germline V gene. This CDR3 has 15 residues. CDR3: CATCPEGLAGVQQYF. CDR3 coding DNA: TGTGCAACGTGCCCCGAAGGACTAGCGGGGGTACAGCAGTACTTC.

The chain employs TRBV29-1 and TRBJ2-2; weak D call: TRBD2 (5 bases). The CDR3 extends over 14 amino acids. The germline V and J ends were trimmed by 4 bases and 0 bases, with 9 bases remaining between them. Germline loops: CDR1 SQVTM, CDR2 ANQGSEA. The CDR3 DNA sequence: TGCAGCGTTGTTCCGGGATCGAACACCGGGGAGCTGTTTTTT. Amino acids: CSVVPGSNTGELFF.

The chain combines TRBV7-9 with TRBJ1-3; TRBD1 agrees at 7 bases. V lost 5 bases, J lost 0 bases, and 13 bases stayed unmatched. Germline-derived CDR1 and CDR2 are SEHNR and FQNEAQ (reference sequence). The CDR3 runs 18 residues. The CDR3 protein is CASSLLQTGYVSGNTIYF. CDR3 in DNA: TGTGCCAGCAGCCTTCTCCAGACAGGGTACGTCTCTGGAAACACCATATATTTT.

This clone occurred a few times. The CDR3 protein is CASSGTRGRRNTIYF. The CDR3 region has the DNA TGTGCCAGCAGCGGAACTAGGGGGCGTCGAAACACCATATATTTT. This chain uses TRBV5-6 with TRBJ1-3; TRBD1 matches 7 bases. The CDR3 extends over 15 amino acids. Per germline, CDR1 SGHDT and CDR2 YYEEEE. V was pared by 4 bases and J by 5 bases, with 9 bases of the junction left unmatched. The complete variable domain, with remaining parts taken from reference TRBV5-6 and TRBJ1-3, reads DAGVTQSPTHLIKTRGQQVTLRCSPKSGHDTVSWYQQALGQGPQFIFQYYEEEERQRGNFPDRFSGHQFPNYSSELNVNALLLGDSALYLCASSGTRGRRNTIYFGEGSWLTVV.

This chain links TRBV7-9 with TRBJ2-2; TRBD1 agrees at 8 bases. The V gene's germline CDR1 is SEHNR and CDR2 FQNEAQ (reference sequence). This CDR3 has 15 residues. Unmatched junction bases numbered 5, after V lost 7 bases and J lost 1 base. CDR3 region: CASTWTGKNTGELFF. DNA for the CDR3: TGTGCCAGCACCTGGACAGGGAAGAACACCGGGGAGCTGTTTTTT. The complete variable domain, with remaining parts taken from reference TRBV7-9 and TRBJ2-2, reads DTGVSQNPRHKITKRGQNVTFRCDPISEHNRLYWYRQTLGQGPEFLTYFQNEAQLEKSRLLSDRFSAERPKGSFSTLEIQRTEQGDSAMYLCASTWTGKNTGELFFGEGSRLTVL.

This clone showed up just a few times. V and J are TRBV28 and TRBJ1-1; TRBD1 aligns across 7 bases. CDR3 length: 13 residues. From germline, CDR1 is MDHEN and CDR2 SYDVKM. J gave up 8 bases and V 7 bases, and 10 bases lay outside the gene matches. The CDR3 DNA sequence: TGTGCCAGCACCTCAACGGGACAGTACGAAGCTTTCTTT. Its protein is CASTSTGQYEAFF.

This clone was seen a few times. V gene TRBV4-1 combines with J gene TRBJ1-2; 12 bases agree with TRBD1. This CDR3 has 17 amino acids. With 0 bases clipped from V and 7 bases from J, the junction kept 9 bases outside the gene matches. The germline gives CDR1 MGHRA, CDR2 YSYEKL. CDR3 amino acids: CASSQDWGTGGAGGYTF. In DNA, the CDR3 is TGCGCCAGCAGCCAAGATTGGGGGACAGGGGGCGCGGGTGGCTACACCTTC.

This chain links TRBV7-8 with TRBJ2-3, with 13 bases that match TRBD2. The V and J ends lost 3 bases and 2 bases, in that order; junction bases with no gene match: 2. This CDR3 contains 16 residues. CDR1 and CDR2 from the germline V gene are SGHVS and FQNEAQ. This CDR3 reads CASSLGTSGDTDTQYF. In DNA form, the CDR3 reads TGTGCCAGCAGCTTGGGGACTAGCGGGGACACAGATACGCAGTATTTT.

The V gene is TRBV3-1 (or the pseudogene TRBV3-2), the J gene TRBJ1-2, with D uncertain. Germline loops: CDR1 LGHDT, CDR2 YNNKEL (reference sequence). V dropped 8 bases and J dropped 8 bases, with 15 bases sitting between them. CDR3 length equals 12 residues. CDR3 in amino acids: CASEDRLGGYTF. CDR3 bases: TGTGCCAGCGAGGACCGACTTGGGGGCTACACCTTC.

The J gene is TRBJ2-7, the V gene TRBV2; D remains ambiguous. Germline-derived CDR1 and CDR2 are SNHLY and FYNNEI. V lost 7 bases and J 2 bases, leaving 12 bases between the germline ends. This CDR3 comprises 13 residues. CDR3 amino acids: CASIMDDPYEQYF. The CDR3 DNA sequence: TGTGCCAGCATCATGGACGACCCCTACGAGCAGTACTTC.

This clone was recorded only once. The J gene is TRBJ1-6, the V gene TRBV11-2, with 7 bases lining up with TRBD1. Per germline, CDR1 SGHAT and CDR2 FQNNGV. The J segment lost 9 bases and the V segment lost 2 bases, leaving 10 bases of the junction unmatched. The CDR3 length is 16 residues. CDR3 protein: CASSLWTGGGVSPLHF. The CDR3 bases are TGTGCCAGCAGCTTATGGACAGGCGGCGGGGTTTCACCCCTCCACTTT. Variable domain in full (rest from reference TRBV11-2 and TRBJ1-6): EAGVAQSPRYKIIEKRQSVAFWCNPISGHATLYWYQQILGQGPKLLIQFQNNGVVDDSQLPKDRFSAERLKGVDSTLKIQPAKLEDSAVYLCASSLWTGGGVSPLHFGNGTRLTVT.

The chain combines TRBV7-7 with TRBJ2-5, with TRBD2 matching over 7 bases. The CDR3 runs 14 residues. Germline V gene sequence: CDR1 SSHAT, CDR2 FNYEAQ (reference sequence). The chain's CDR3 is CASAHGTTQETQYF. CDR3 nucleotides: TGTGCTAGCGCCCACGGGACTACCCAAGAGACCCAGTACTTC. Full variable domain (outside the CDR3, taken from reference TRBV7-7 and TRBJ2-5): GAGVSQSPRYKVTKRGQDVTLRCDPISSHATLYWYQQALGQGPEFLTYFNYEAQPDKSGLPSDRFSAERPEGSISTLTIQRTEQRDSAMYRCASAHGTTQETQYFGPGTRLLVL.

The chain is built from TRBV5-1 and TRBJ2-2, with 14 nucleotides matching TRBD2. Germline CDR1 reads SGHRS; CDR2 reads YFSETQ. V lost 4 bases, J lost 7 bases, and 6 bases stayed unmatched. The CDR3 contains 16 residues. CDR3 loop: CASSGLAGGIIGELFF. The CDR3 DNA sequence: TGCGCCAGCAGCGGACTAGCGGGGGGCATCATCGGGGAGCTGTTTTTT.

This clone is termed large. This chain connects TRBV6-2 or TRBV6-3 to TRBJ2-7, with no clear D. Germline V lookup: CDR1 MNHEY, CDR2 SVGEGT. Trimming removed 4 bases at V and 2 bases at J, with 15 bases between. The CDR3 is made up of 15 amino acids. CDR3 region: CASSSYLGNTYEQYF. The CDR3 DNA sequence: TGTGCCAGCAGTTCGTATCTAGGGAACACCTACGAGCAGTACTTC.

This clone showed up just a few times. The V and J genes are TRBV19 and TRBJ1-3, with 8 bases fitting TRBD1. There are 20 residues in the CDR3. Germline CDR1 and CDR2: LNHDA and SQIVND (reference sequence). V lost 0 bases and J lost 0; bases outside the gene matches: 13. The CDR3 is CASSIDPPVQGVHSGNTIYF. The CDR3 region has the DNA TGTGCCAGTAGTATAGATCCCCCCGTACAGGGGGTCCACTCTGGAAACACCATATATTTT.

The V call is TRBV10-2, the J call TRBJ1-1, with 9 bases identical to TRBD1. CDR1 and CDR2 from the germline V gene are WSHSY and SAAADI. The CDR3 covers 12 residues. The junction had 4 bases not matched to a gene; V was cut back by 9 bases and J by 5 bases. CDR3 coding DNA: TGCGCCAGTTCACAGGGGGCAACTGAAGCTTTCTTT. It codes for CASSQGATEAFF.

This chain links TRBV29-1 with TRBJ2-2; no clear D gene. The germline V and J ends were trimmed by 5 bases and 6 bases, with 7 bases remaining between them. From germline, CDR1 is SQVTM and CDR2 ANQGSEA. This CDR3 contains 11 residues. In DNA, the CDR3 is TGCAGCGTTTTGAAGGCCGGGGAGCTGTTTTTT. Translating it yields CSVLKAGELFF.